This entry features one T cell receptor (beta chain) sequence. The entry originates in a study of blood T cell repertoires in COVID-19. In the study overall: Samples came from the United States, Italy and Spain, spanning acute and convalescent COVID-19. PBMCs, B-cell-depleted T cells, or T cells were the source of the cDNA or gDNA that made up the material.

In the original processing: It was from reference gene primer amplification that nucleated cell counts were estimated. TCRdb's copy holds only in-frame clones and misses some; the assay was immunoSEQ multiplex PCR. That table gives V, J and clone size, and the DNA gave D and trimming. The sample has over 45,000 clones, 82% seen once. Sequenced sample: peripheral blood. The source of this sequence is a man aged 40-55 years with acute or convalescent COVID-19.

The CDR3 coding sequence is TGTGCCAGCAGCCTTGCCTCCGGGACAGGGAAGTATTTT. Protein product: CASSLASGTGKYF. This chain connects TRBV12-3 or TRBV12-4 to TRBJ2-3, with 9 bases identical to TRBD1. Trimming at V came to 6 bases and at J to 13 bases, leaving 11 bases not matched to a gene. This CDR3 spans 13 amino acids.